The 10 T cell receptor beta chains below were found in one sample sequenced in a study of T cell changes during pregnancy in multiple sclerosis. The repertoire was sequenced with immunoSEQ multiplex PCR; TCRdb's copy has only in-frame clones and lacks some. The repertoire consists of tens of thousands of clones, with about 93% occurring once and the leading ten covering less than 7.5%. The specimen comprised CD8+ T cells from peripheral blood mononuclear cells, sampled in the third trimester of pregnancy. All receptors derive from a female donor with multiple sclerosis, enrolled in a pregnancy study.

This sequence joins TRBV6-5 and TRBJ1-4, with D tentatively TRBD1 (5 bases). Per the germline V gene, CDR1 is MNHEY and CDR2 is SVGAGI. The CDR3 contains 14 residues. V lost 6 bases and J 6 bases, leaving 14 bases between the germline ends. The DNA for the CDR3 is TGTGCCAGCAGACCCAGGGAGGAAGATGAAAAACTGTTTTTT. Protein sequence: CASRPREEDEKLFF.

The chain couples TRBV4-1 to TRBJ1-5; no definite D call. This CDR3 has 13 residues. V was pared by 3 bases and J by 6 bases, with 9 bases between. CDR1 and CDR2 from the germline V gene are MGHRA and YSYEKL. CDR3 residues: CASSHPRSQPQHF. The CDR3, as DNA: TGCGCCAGCAGCCATCCCCGGAGTCAGCCCCAGCATTTT.

The rearrangement joins TRBV27 to TRBJ1-2; 7 bases line up with TRBD1. The CDR3 has 18 residues. From germline, CDR1 is MNHEY and CDR2 SMNVEV (reference sequence). Germline trimming cut 1 base from V and 0 bases from J; bases unmatched to any gene: 11. The CDR3 reads CASSLYPPTGLSNYGYTF. Here the CDR3 DNA reads TGTGCCAGCAGTTTATACCCCCCGACAGGGCTATCTAACTATGGCTACACCTTC.

The J gene is TRBJ2-7, the V gene TRBV7-7; TRBD2 aligns across 10 bases. Germline CDR1 SSHAT, CDR2 FNYEAQ (reference sequence). J lost 4 bases, V lost 5 bases, and 11 bases had no gene match. This CDR3 region has 16 residues. CDR3: CASSPLAGESLYEQYF. DNA of the CDR3: TGTGCCAGCAGCCCCCTAGCGGGAGAATCTTTATACGAGCAGTACTTC.

The count of this clone is one. The V and J genes are TRBV5-4 and TRBJ1-1; D not resolved. Germline CDR1 is SGHNT and CDR2 is YYREEE (reference sequence). V lost 3 bases and J lost 4, with 7 bases in between. The CDR3 spans 12 residues. The CDR3 region is CASSSAGTEAFF. The CDR3 DNA is TGTGCCAGCAGCTCTGCCGGCACTGAAGCTTTCTTT. Looking up the rest from reference TRBV5-4 and TRBJ1-1 gives the full variable domain: ETGVTQSPTHLIKTRGQQVTLRCSSQSGHNTVSWYQQALGQGPQFIFQYYREEENGRGNFPPRFSGLQFPNYSSELNVNALELDDSALYLCASSSAGTEAFFGQGTRLTVV.

The genes are TRBV27 and TRBJ2-3, with D possibly matching TRBD1 (6 bases). The CDR3 length is 13 residues. Between the trimmed V and J ends, which lost 8 bases and 4 bases, there was a span of 13 bases. The germline V gene has CDR1 MNHEY and CDR2 SMNVEV (reference sequence). CDR3 nucleotide sequence: TGTGCCAGCTCGGGACATTCTCCAGATACGCAGTATTTT. Its protein is CASSGHSPDTQYF.

The chain carries TRBV4-2 and TRBJ2-2; D remains unclear. The V gene's germline CDR1 is LGHNA and CDR2 YNFKEQ. With 4 bases removed from V and 1 base from J, the gap between germline ends came to 16 bases. There are 17 residues in the CDR3. The CDR3 DNA reads TGTGCCAGCAGCCCCTTCCCCACAGAATTGAACACCGGGGAGCTGTTTTTT. Its translation: CASSPFPTELNTGELFF.

The V gene is TRBV5-1, the J gene TRBJ2-5; 10 nucleotides match TRBD2. This CDR3 is 16 amino acids long. V trimming: 4 bases; J trimming: 2 bases; junction bases outside the gene matches: 8. The germline gives CDR1 SGHRS, CDR2 YFSETQ. The CDR3 bases are TGCGCCAGCAGCAACACAGCGGGGGGGCGGCAAGAGACCCAGTACTTC. This sequence encodes CASSNTAGGRQETQYF.

This clone was found a few times. The chain carries TRBV19 and TRBJ1-1; TRBD1 might be the D (5 bases). There are 13 residues in the CDR3. CDR1 is LNHDA and CDR2 is SQIVND in the germline V gene (reference sequence). With 1 base removed from V and 4 bases from J, the gap between germline ends came to 7 bases. CDR3 residues: CASSIGGATEAFF. In DNA, the CDR3 is TGTGCCAGTAGTATAGGTGGGGCCACTGAAGCTTTCTTT.

The CDR3 bases are TGTGCCAGTAGTATAGCAGGCTCTGCGATGGATACGCAGTATTTT. Its translation: CASSIAGSAMDTQYF. The rearrangement joins TRBV19 to TRBJ2-3, with no clear D. The germline V gene encodes CDR1 LNHDA and CDR2 SQIVND (reference sequence). V was pared by 1 base and J by 6 bases, with 14 bases between. This CDR3 has 15 residues.